The 26 T cell receptor beta chains reported below all come from one sample, sequenced in a study of radiotherapy plus CTLA-4 blockade in lung cancer. The assay was immunoSEQ multiplex PCR, and TCRdb's table has in-frame clones only and misses some. The sample carries about 110,000 clones, around 84% recorded once. The sample here was peripheral blood, taken from a patient treated with radiotherapy plus ipilimumab. The receptors come from a human donor with non-small cell lung cancer that progressed on radiotherapy plus ipilimumab. Some clones in this sample may be carry-over from other donors' samples.

J is TRBJ1-1 and V is TRBV5-1; D gene ambiguous. This CDR3 has 13 amino acids. V was shortened by 2 bases and J by 1 base, with 6 bases between the two germline ends. Germline assignment: CDR1 SGHRS and CDR2 YFSETQ. DNA of the CDR3: TGCGCCAGCAGCTTTGACACGAACACTGAAGCTTTCTTT. It yields the protein CASSFDTNTEAFF.

A single count supports this clone. V gene TRBV27 combines with J gene TRBJ2-6; a possible D gene is TRBD1 (6 bases). CDR1 MNHEY and CDR2 SMNVEV come from the germline V gene (reference sequence). The V end was cut by 0 bases, the J end by 3 bases, with 9 bases between. This CDR3 region has 16 residues. The CDR3 region has the DNA TGTGCCAGCAGTTTATCTAGGGGGAATGGGGCCAACGTCCTGACTTTC. Its translation: CASSLSRGNGANVLTF.

This sequence joins TRBV25-1 and TRBJ1-4; D remains ambiguous. V dropped 5 bases and J dropped 4 bases, with 14 bases sitting between them. Germline V gene data show CDR1 as MGHDK and CDR2 as SYGVNS. The length of the CDR3 is 15 residues. CDR3 sequence reads: CASSPPQRNNEKLFF. The DNA for the CDR3 is TGTGCCAGCAGTCCACCACAGAGAAATAATGAAAAACTGTTTTTT.

The CDR3 protein is CASSLGGTGVWPQHF. CDR3 sequence (DNA): TGTGCCAGCAGCTTAGGGGGGACAGGGGTTTGGCCCCAGCATTTT. The gene calls are TRBV7-2 and TRBJ1-5; 10 nucleotides line up with TRBD1. The CDR3 is 15 amino acids. Germline V CDR1 and CDR2: SGHTA, FQGNSA. V lost 1 base and J lost 9; bases outside the gene matches: 6.

The count of this clone is one. V is TRBV4-1 and J is TRBJ1-4, with D perhaps TRBD1 (5 bases). Deletions cut 4 bases from V and 0 bases from J, with 12 bases between. CDR1 MGHRA and CDR2 YSYEKL come from the germline V gene. CDR3 length: 16 amino acids. Written as DNA, the CDR3 is TGCGCCAGCAGCCGGGCAGGGAAGTCAACTAATGAAAAACTGTTTTTT. Translated, it gives CASSRAGKSTNEKLFF.

This rearrangement joins TRBV5-1 to TRBJ2-1; a possible D gene is TRBD1 (6 bases). The germline V gene has CDR1 SGHRS and CDR2 YFSETQ. V gave up 0 bases and J gave up 0 bases, with 7 bases separating them. The CDR3 length is 15 residues. The CDR3 nucleotides are TGCGCCAGCAGCTTGGAAGGGGGCTCCTACAATGAGCAGTTCTTC. Its protein is CASSLEGGSYNEQFF.

This sequence joins TRBV11-2 and TRBJ2-2; D may be TRBD1 (6 bases). The CDR3 extends over 15 amino acids. CDR1 is SGHAT, CDR2 FQNNGV, per germline. The V and J ends lost 5 bases and 4 bases respectively, with 14 bases between them. Here the CDR3 DNA reads TGTGCCAGCAGCCCGAGAGGACAGCCCACCGGGGAGCTGTTTTTT. Protein sequence: CASSPRGQPTGELFF.

The rearrangement joins TRBV6-6 to TRBJ2-3, with 9 positions matching TRBD2. Germline values: CDR1 MNHNY, CDR2 SVGAGI (reference sequence). V dropped 7 bases and J dropped 2; count of bases not matched to a gene: 10. This CDR3 comprises 16 residues. The CDR3 DNA reads TGTGCCAGCACCCATGGCGGGGGGGGTGTCACAGATACGCAGTATTTT. Translating gives CASTHGGGGVTDTQYF.

In this sample, this clone turned up a few times. J is TRBJ2-7 and V is TRBV28; tentative D call: TRBD2 (6 bases). CDR3 length equals 16 residues. V was trimmed by 8 bases and J by 12 bases, leaving 32 bases between them. In germline, CDR1 is MDHEN, CDR2 SYDVKM. The CDR3 DNA follows: TGTGCCAGCTCAAGGGAAGGAGACATCGCAAGTAAGGAGGGGTACTTC. The encoded protein is CASSREGDIASKEGYF. Based on the CDR3 plus reference TRBV28 and TRBJ2-7, the full variable domain is DVKVTQSSRYLVKRTGEKVFLECVQDMDHENMFWYRQDPGLGLRLIYFSYDVKMKEKGDIPEGYSVSREKKERFSLILESASTNQTSMYLCASSREGDIASKEGYFGPGTRLTVT.

The rearrangement uses TRBV7-3 and TRBJ2-3; tentatively, D is TRBD2 (7 bases). V lost 2 bases to trimming and J lost 2 bases, with 11 bases between them. The CDR3 is made up of 15 amino acids. Per the germline V gene, CDR1 is SGHTA and CDR2 is FQGTGA. The CDR3 region is CASSLRGGDTDTQYF. DNA of the CDR3: TGTGCCAGCAGCTTACGAGGGGGGGACACAGATACGCAGTATTTT.

This chain connects TRBV15 to TRBJ2-7; 7 bases match TRBD2. J was trimmed by 1 base and V by 1 base; bases with no gene match: 4. The CDR3 contains 15 residues. Germline V gene sequence: CDR1 LNHNV, CDR2 YYDKDF (reference sequence). The CDR3: CATSRVREGSYEQYF. The CDR3 region has the DNA TGTGCCACCAGCAGAGTGAGGGAGGGGTCCTACGAGCAGTACTTC.

In nucleotides, the CDR3 is TGTGCCAGCTCACCACCTTCTAGGGCCTACGAGCAGTACTTC. Protein product: CASSPPSRAYEQYF. The gene calls are TRBV18 and TRBJ2-7; D is unresolved. Germline values: CDR1 KGHSH, CDR2 LQKENI. This CDR3 region has 14 residues. V was clipped by 0 bases and J by 2 bases, with 8 bases between them. The variable domain in full, completed from reference TRBV18 and TRBJ2-7, reads NAGVMQNPRHLVRRRGQEARLRCSPMKGHSHVYWYRQLPEEGLKFMVYLQKENIIDESGMPKERFSAEFPKEGPSILRIQQVVRGDSAAYFCASSPPSRAYEQYFGPGTRLTVT.

V gene TRBV7-2 combines with J gene TRBJ2-7; D is perhaps TRBD2 (7 bases). Per germline, CDR1 SGHTA and CDR2 FQGNSA. CDR3 size: 16 residues. The germline V and J ends were trimmed by 4 bases and 5 bases, with 21 bases remaining between them. CDR3 sequence (DNA): TGTGCCAGCAGCTGCGGGGGCGATGGGGGGGCCCACGAGCAGTACTTC. Translating it yields CASSCGGDGGAHEQYF.

The genes are TRBV7-8 and TRBJ1-1; no clear D. Looked up from germline, CDR1 is SGHVS and CDR2 is FQNEAQ. The V and J ends lost 1 base and 3 bases respectively, with 9 bases between them. The CDR3 consists of 14 residues. The CDR3 DNA reads TGTGCCAGCAGCTTAGAGGACGGGGACACTGAAGCTTTCTTT. Protein product: CASSLEDGDTEAFF.

This clone was counted once. This chain joins TRBV6-5 and TRBJ2-5; possible D gene TRBD1, 6 bases. In germline, CDR1 is MNHEY, CDR2 SVGAGI. V was shortened by 4 bases and J by 3 bases, with 15 bases between the two germline ends. The CDR3 has 15 residues. CDR3 in amino acids: CASSLQTGNKETQYF. CDR3 in DNA: TGTGCCAGCAGTTTACAGACAGGCAACAAAGAGACCCAGTACTTC.

This clone was picked up a small number of times. The genes are TRBV5-1 and TRBJ2-5; 7 bases are shared with TRBD1. The ends lost 5 bases at V and 2 bases at J; junction bases unmatched: 3. Germline CDR1 reads SGHRS; CDR2 reads YFSETQ. This CDR3 contains 13 residues. The CDR3 coding sequence is TGCGCCAGCAGTCCGGGACAGCAAGAGACCCAGTACTTC. Its protein product is CASSPGQQETQYF.

The chain carries TRBV5-1 and TRBJ1-1; maybe TRBD1 (5 bases). CDR1 SGHRS and CDR2 YFSETQ come from the germline V gene. The CDR3 has 12 residues. V was trimmed by 4 bases and J by 2 bases, leaving 6 bases between them. The CDR3 protein is CASSRGNTEAFF. The CDR3 DNA reads TGCGCCAGCAGCAGGGGTAACACTGAAGCTTTCTTT.

The rearrangement joins TRBV20-1 to TRBJ1-2; D perhaps matches TRBD1 (6 bases). The CDR3 has 11 residues. Per germline, CDR1 DFQATT and CDR2 SNEGSKA (reference sequence). Trimming removed 7 bases from V and 14 bases from J, with 20 bases in between. The CDR3 sequence is CSVEKTGSFTF. The CDR3 nucleotides read TGCAGTGTTGAGAAAACAGGGTCCTTTACCTTC.

V and J are TRBV11-2 and TRBJ2-7; D uncertain. Trimming shortened V by 1 base and J by 6 bases, and 7 bases separated the two germline ends. Germline assignment: CDR1 SGHAT and CDR2 FQNNGV. The CDR3 is made up of 12 amino acids. This chain's CDR3 is CASSLVGFEQYF. As DNA, the CDR3 is TGTGCCAGCAGCTTAGTCGGGTTCGAGCAGTACTTC.

The chain uses TRBV7-3 and TRBJ1-2; D gene unclear. CDR3 size: 15 residues. Germline loops: CDR1 SGHTA, CDR2 FQGTGA. Trimming shortened V by 0 bases and J by 4 bases, and 12 bases separated the two germline ends. CDR3 sequence: CASSLTPTEAYGYTF. CDR3 sequence (DNA): TGTGCCAGCAGCTTAACGCCAACAGAAGCCTATGGCTACACCTTC.

The gene calls are TRBV6-5 and TRBJ1-2; D is unclear. The CDR3 runs to 12 residues. Trimming removed 6 bases from V and 4 bases from J, with 9 bases in between. Germline assignment: CDR1 MNHEY and CDR2 SVGAGI. As DNA, the CDR3 is TGTGCCAGCAGGGACCAGGCCTATGGCTACACCTTC. Protein product: CASRDQAYGYTF.

The chain recombines TRBV28 with TRBJ1-5; 7 nucleotides match TRBD1. CDR3 length: 14 amino acids. V trimming: 5 bases; J trimming: 6 bases; junction bases outside the gene matches: 7. The germline V gene encodes CDR1 MDHEN and CDR2 SYDVKM. The CDR3 loop reads CASSTQDRVQPQHF. The CDR3 DNA reads as TGTGCCAGCAGTACTCAAGACAGGGTTCAGCCCCAGCATTTT.

The rearrangement uses TRBV11-2 and TRBJ1-6; TRBD1 is a possible D gene (6 bases). Looked up from germline, CDR1 is SGHAT and CDR2 is FQNNGV. V was shortened by 4 bases and J by 10 bases, with 17 bases between the two germline ends. CDR3 length: 15 amino acids. The CDR3 loop is CASSYHAQGNSPLHF. The DNA of the CDR3 is TGTGCCAGCAGCTACCACGCGCAGGGGAACTCACCCCTCCACTTT.

V is TRBV5-1 and J is TRBJ2-5; TRBD2 aligns across 8 bases. This CDR3 region has 17 residues. Germline-derived CDR1 and CDR2 are SGHRS and YFSETQ. The ends lost 1 base at V and 5 bases at J; junction bases unmatched: 13. In DNA form, the CDR3 reads TGCGCCAGCAGCTTGAGGGGACTAGTTTCATCGGGGGAGACCCAGTACTTC. Translation gives CASSLRGLVSSGETQYF.

The J gene is TRBJ1-2, the V gene TRBV29-1; D is unclear. The CDR3 covers 10 residues. The germline CDR1 and CDR2 sequences are SQVTM and ANQGSEA. Trimming stripped 0 bases from V and 7 bases from J, with 3 bases between. The CDR3 here is CSVEDFGYTF. In DNA, the CDR3 is TGCAGCGTTGAAGATTTTGGCTACACCTTC.

The genes are TRBV6-5 and TRBJ1-3; D unclear. In germline, CDR1 is MNHEY, CDR2 SVGAGI. The CDR3 extends over 12 amino acids. Trimming took off 8 bases at V and 1 base at J, with 6 bases between the two ends. Here the CDR3 DNA reads TGTGCCAGCGGTTGGTCTGGAAACACCATATATTTT. This sequence encodes CASGWSGNTIYF.